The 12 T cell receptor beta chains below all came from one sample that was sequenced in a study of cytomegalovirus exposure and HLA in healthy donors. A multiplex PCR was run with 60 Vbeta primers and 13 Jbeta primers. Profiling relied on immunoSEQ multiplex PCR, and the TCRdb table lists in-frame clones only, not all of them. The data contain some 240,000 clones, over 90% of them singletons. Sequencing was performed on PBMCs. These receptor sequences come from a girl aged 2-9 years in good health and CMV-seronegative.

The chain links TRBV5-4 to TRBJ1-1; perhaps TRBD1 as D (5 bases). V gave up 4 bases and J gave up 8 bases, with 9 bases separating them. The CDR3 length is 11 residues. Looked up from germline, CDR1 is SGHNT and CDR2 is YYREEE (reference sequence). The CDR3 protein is CASSLGPEAFF. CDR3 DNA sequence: TGTGCCAGCAGCCTGGGGCCGGAAGCTTTCTTT.

The CDR3 DNA sequence: TGTGCCAGCAGCTTGGCTGGGGGAGGGCCAACCACTGAAGCTTTCTTT. It is translated as CASSLAGGGPTTEAFF. The chain uses TRBV5-6 and TRBJ1-1; perhaps TRBD1 as D (5 bases). Between the trimmed V and J ends, which lost 0 bases and 4 bases, there was a span of 16 bases. The CDR3 has 16 residues. From germline, CDR1 is SGHDT and CDR2 YYEEEE.

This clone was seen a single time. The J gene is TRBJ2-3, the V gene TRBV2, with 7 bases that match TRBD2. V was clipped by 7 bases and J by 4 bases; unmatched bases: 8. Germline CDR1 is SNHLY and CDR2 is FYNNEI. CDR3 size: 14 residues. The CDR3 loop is CASKRQGGADTQYF. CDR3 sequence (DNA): TGTGCCAGCAAAAGGCAGGGAGGGGCAGATACGCAGTATTTT.

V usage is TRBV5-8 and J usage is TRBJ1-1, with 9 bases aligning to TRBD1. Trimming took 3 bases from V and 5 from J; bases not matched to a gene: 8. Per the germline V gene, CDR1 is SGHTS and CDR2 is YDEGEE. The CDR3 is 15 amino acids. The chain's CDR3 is CASSSGDRVTTEAFF. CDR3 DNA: TGTGCCAGCAGCTCGGGGGACAGGGTAACGACTGAAGCTTTCTTT.

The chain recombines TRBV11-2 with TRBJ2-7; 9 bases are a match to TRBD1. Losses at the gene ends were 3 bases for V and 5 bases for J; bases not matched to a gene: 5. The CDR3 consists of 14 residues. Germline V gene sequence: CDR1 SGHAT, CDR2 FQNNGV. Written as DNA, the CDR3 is TGTGCCAGCAGCTTTGGGACAGGGATCCACGAGCAGTACTTC. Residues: CASSFGTGIHEQYF.

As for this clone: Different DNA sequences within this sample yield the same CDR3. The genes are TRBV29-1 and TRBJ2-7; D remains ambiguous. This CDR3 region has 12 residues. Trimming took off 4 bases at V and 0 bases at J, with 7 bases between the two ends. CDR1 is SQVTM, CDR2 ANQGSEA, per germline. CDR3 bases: TGCAGCGTTGGACTGACCTCCTACGAGCAGTACTTC. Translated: CSVGLTSYEQYF.

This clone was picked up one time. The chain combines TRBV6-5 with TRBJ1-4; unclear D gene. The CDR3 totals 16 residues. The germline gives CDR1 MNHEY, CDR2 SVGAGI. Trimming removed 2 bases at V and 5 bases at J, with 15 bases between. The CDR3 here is CASSYLAGALNEKLFF. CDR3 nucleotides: TGTGCCAGCAGTTACCTGGCCGGAGCGCTCAATGAAAAACTGTTTTTT.

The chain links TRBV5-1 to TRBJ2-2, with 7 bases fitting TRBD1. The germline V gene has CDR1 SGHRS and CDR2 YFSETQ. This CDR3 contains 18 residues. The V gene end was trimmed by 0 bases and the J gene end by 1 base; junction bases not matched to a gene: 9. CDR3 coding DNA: TGCGCCAGCAGCTTGGCCCCCCAGACAGGGAAGAACACCGGGGAGCTGTTTTTT. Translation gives CASSLAPQTGKNTGELFF.

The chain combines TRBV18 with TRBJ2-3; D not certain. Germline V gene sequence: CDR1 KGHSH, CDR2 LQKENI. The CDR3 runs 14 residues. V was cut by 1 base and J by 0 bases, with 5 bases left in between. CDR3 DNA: TGTGCCAGCTCACCACGGAGAAGCACAGATACGCAGTATTTT. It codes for CASSPRRSTDTQYF.

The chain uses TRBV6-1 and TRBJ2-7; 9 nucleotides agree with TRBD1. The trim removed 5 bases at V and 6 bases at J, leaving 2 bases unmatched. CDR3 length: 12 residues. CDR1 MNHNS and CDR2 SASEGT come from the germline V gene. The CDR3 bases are TGTGCCAGCAGTACAGGGGGCACCGAGCAGTACTTC. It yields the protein CASSTGGTEQYF.

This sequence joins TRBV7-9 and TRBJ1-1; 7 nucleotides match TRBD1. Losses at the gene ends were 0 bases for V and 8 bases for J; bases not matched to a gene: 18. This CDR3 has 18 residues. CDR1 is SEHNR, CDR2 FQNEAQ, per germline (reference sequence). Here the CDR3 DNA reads TGTGCCAGCAGCTTAGCGGCTTTTACGGGACAGATACGTCTCGAAGCTTTCTTT. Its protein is CASSLAAFTGQIRLEAFF.

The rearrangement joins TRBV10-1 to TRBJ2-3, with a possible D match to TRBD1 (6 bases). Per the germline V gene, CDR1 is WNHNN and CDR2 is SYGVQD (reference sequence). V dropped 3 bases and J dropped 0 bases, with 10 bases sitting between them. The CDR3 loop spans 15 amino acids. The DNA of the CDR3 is TGCGCCAGCAGTGAAACTGACAGGAGCACAGATACGCAGTATTTT. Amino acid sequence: CASSETDRSTDTQYF.